This T cell receptor beta chain was captured by sequencing in a study of Graves' ophthalmopathy and Graves' hyperthyroidism. The study amplified TCR beta CDR3 regions using RNA transcripts. HTBI primers served in a first-round RT-PCR, which a second-round multiplex PCR followed. TCRdb reanalysed the multiplex PCR reads using MiXCR and keeps one entry per CDR3 protein. This table holds approximately 700,000 distinct CDR3 sequences, 35% to 50% found once. Ophthalmopathy donors' eye disease showed moderate-to-severe activity, CAS of at least 3, NOSPECS of at least 4 and duration under 3 months. Other autoimmune disease, uncontrolled infection, pregnancy and lactation led to exclusion. Each diagnosis was determined on the basis of clinical symptoms, serum thyroxine, TRAb, thyroid ultrasound and orbital computed tomography. This clonotype was seen only once. This may stem from a read error, because a much larger clone lies one nucleotide away. The final CDR3 position lacks the conserved phenylalanine or tryptophan, pointing to a likely read error.

This CDR3 has 15 amino acids. V lost 2 bases to trimming and J lost 3 bases, with 15 bases between them. The germline CDR1 and CDR2 sequences are SGHNT and YYREEE (reference sequence). The chain has TRBV5-4 and TRBJ2-7; D possibly matches TRBD1 or TRBD2 (5 bases each). Sequenced sample: peripheral blood. The clonotype comes from an adult man with Graves' ophthalmopathy. CDR3 region: CASSFAYGTLYEQYS. DNA of the CDR3: TGTGCCAGCAGCTTTGCCTACGGGACGCTCTACGAGCAGTACTCC.